This TCR beta chain stems from a study of blood T cell repertoires in COVID-19. For the study at large: Samples representing acute and convalescent COVID-19 were sourced from the United States, Italy and Spain.

CDR1 LNHDA and CDR2 SQIVND come from the germline V gene (reference sequence). The CDR3 sequence is 15 residues long. The V gene end was trimmed by 1 base and the J gene end by 4 bases; junction bases not matched to a gene: 2. Profiling relied on immunoSEQ multiplex PCR, and the TCRdb table lists in-frame clones only, not all of them. The repertoire has fewer than 200,000 clones, about nine tenths of them found once; the top ten carry roughly 1.6%. The sequencing input was peripheral blood. The receptor's source is a woman aged 50 to 60 with acute or convalescent COVID-19. This rearrangement joins TRBV19 to TRBJ2-3; TRBD1 aligns across 10 bases. CDR3 amino acids: CASSIGQGAADTQYF. The CDR3 coding sequence is TGTGCCAGTAGTATAGGACAGGGGGCCGCAGATACGCAGTATTTT.